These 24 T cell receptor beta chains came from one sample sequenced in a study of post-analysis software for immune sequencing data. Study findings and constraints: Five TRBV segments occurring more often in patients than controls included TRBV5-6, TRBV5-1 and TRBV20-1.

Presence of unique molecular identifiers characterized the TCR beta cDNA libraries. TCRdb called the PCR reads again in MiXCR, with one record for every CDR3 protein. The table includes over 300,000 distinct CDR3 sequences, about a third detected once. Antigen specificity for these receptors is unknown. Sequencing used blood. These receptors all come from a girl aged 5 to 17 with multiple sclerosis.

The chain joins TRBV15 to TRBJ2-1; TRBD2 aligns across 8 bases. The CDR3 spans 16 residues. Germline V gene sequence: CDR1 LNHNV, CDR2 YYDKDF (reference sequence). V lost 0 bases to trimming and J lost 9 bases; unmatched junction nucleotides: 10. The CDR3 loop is CATSRDGRGGNSEQFF. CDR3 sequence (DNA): TGTGCCACCAGCAGAGATGGGCGCGGGGGGAACAGTGAGCAGTTCTTC.

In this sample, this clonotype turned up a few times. CDR3 region: CAISVPRTGAYSTDTQYF. DNA for the CDR3: TGTGCCATCAGTGTCCCCAGGACGGGGGCCTATAGCACAGATACGCAGTATTTT. The chain joins TRBV10-3 to TRBJ2-3, with D possibly being TRBD1 or TRBD2 (6 bases each). Germline CDR1 and CDR2: ENHRY and SYGVKD. V lost 4 bases to trimming and J lost 0 bases, with 20 bases between them. The length of the CDR3 is 18 residues.

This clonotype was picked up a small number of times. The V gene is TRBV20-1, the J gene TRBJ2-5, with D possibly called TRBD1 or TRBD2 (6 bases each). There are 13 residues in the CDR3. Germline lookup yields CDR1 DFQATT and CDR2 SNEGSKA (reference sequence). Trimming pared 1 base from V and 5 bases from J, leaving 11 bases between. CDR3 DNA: TGCAGTGCTAGAGGGGGGGCTGGCGAGACCCAGTACTTC. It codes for CSARGGAGETQYF.

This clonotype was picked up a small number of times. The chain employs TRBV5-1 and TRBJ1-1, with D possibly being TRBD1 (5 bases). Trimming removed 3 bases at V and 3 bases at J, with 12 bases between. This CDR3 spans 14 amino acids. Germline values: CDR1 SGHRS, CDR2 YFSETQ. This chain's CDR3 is CASSWAGGYTEAFF. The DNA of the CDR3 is TGCGCCAGCAGCTGGGCGGGGGGATACACTGAAGCTTTCTTT. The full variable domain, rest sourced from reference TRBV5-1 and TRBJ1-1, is KAGVTQTPRYLIKTRGQQVTLSCSPISGHRSVSWYQQTPGQGLQFLFEYFSETQRNKGNFPGRFSGRQFSNSRSEMNVSTLELGDSALYLCASSWAGGYTEAFFGQGTRLTVV.

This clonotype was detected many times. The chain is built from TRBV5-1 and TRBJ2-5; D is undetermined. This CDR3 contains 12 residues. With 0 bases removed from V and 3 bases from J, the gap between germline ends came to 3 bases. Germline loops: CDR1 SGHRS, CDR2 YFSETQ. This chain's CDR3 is CASSLDEETQYF. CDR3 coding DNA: TGCGCCAGCAGCTTGGACGAAGAGACCCAGTACTTC.

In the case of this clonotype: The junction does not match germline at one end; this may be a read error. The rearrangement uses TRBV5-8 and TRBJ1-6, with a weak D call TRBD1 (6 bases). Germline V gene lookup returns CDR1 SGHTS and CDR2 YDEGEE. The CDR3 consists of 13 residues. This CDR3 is CTSSFQGNSPLHF. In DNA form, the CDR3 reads TGTACCAGCAGCTTCCAGGGGAATTCACCCCTCCACTTT.

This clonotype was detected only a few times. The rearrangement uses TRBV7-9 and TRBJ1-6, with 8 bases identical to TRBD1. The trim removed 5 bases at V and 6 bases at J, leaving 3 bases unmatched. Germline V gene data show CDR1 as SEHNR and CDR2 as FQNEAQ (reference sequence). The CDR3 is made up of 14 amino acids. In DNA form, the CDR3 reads TGTGCCAGCAGCGTCGACAGGGGTAATTCACCCCTCCACTTT. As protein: CASSVDRGNSPLHF.

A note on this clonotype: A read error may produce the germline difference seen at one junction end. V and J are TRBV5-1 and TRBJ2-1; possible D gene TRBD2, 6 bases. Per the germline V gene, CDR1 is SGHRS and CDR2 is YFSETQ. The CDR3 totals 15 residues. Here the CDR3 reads CANSFDGGSYNEQFF. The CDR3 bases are TGCGCCAACAGCTTTGACGGGGGTTCCTACAATGAGCAGTTCTTC. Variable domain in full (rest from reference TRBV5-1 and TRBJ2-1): KAGVTQTPRYLIKTRGQQVTLSCSPISGHRSVSWYQQTPGQGLQFLFEYFSETQRNKGNFPGRFSGRQFSNSRSEMNVSTLELGDSALYLCANSFDGGSYNEQFFGPGTRLTVL.

CDR3 bases: TGTGCCAGCAGTTACTCGAACCCTAGCGGGGGCGCCTCTGATGAGCAGTTCTTC. Translating it yields CASSYSNPSGGASDEQFF. The rearrangement joins TRBV6-5 to TRBJ2-1; 10 bases are a match to TRBD2. Germline assignment: CDR1 MNHEY and CDR2 SVGAGI. CDR3 length equals 18 residues. The junction had 13 bases not matched to a gene; V was cut back by 0 bases and J by 8 bases.

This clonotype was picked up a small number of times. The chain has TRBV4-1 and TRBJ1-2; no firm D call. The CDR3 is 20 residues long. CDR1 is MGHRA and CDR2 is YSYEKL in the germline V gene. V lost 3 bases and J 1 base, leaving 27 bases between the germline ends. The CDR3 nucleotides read TGCGCCAGCAGCCACCATCCAGGTCGGAAACAGCTAGAGAATAACTATGGCTACACCTTC. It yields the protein CASSHHPGRKQLENNYGYTF.

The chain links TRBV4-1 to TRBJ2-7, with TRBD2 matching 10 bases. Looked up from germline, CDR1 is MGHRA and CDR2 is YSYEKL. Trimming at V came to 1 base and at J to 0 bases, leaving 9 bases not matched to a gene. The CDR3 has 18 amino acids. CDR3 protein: CASSQALSGGTSSYEQYF. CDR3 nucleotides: TGCGCCAGCAGCCAAGCGCTTAGCGGGGGGACTAGCTCCTACGAGCAGTACTTC.

CDR3 coding DNA: TGTGCCAGCAGCCAAGGGGTAGCGGGGGGCAATCAGCCCCAGCATTTT. Protein product: CASSQGVAGGNQPQHF. The rearrangement joins TRBV3-1 to TRBJ1-5; TRBD1 might be the D (5 bases). The CDR3 has 16 residues. Germline lookup yields CDR1 LGHDT and CDR2 YNNKEL (reference sequence). V lost 1 base, J lost 2 bases, and 12 bases lay in between.

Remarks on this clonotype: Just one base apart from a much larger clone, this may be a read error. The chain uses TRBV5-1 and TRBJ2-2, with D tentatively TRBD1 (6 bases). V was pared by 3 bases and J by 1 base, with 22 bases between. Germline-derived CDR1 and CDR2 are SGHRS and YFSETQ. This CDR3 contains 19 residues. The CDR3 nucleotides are TGCGCCAGCAGCTCCCACTTAAGAACTCAGGGGCTGAACACCGGGGAGCTGTTTTTT. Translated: CASSSHLRTQGLNTGELFF.

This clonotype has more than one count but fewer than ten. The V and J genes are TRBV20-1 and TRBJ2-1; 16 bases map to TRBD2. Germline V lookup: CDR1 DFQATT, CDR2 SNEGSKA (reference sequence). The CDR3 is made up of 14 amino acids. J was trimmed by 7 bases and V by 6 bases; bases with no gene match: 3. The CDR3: CSAGTSGGGNEQFF. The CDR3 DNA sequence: TGCAGTGCCGGGACTAGCGGGGGGGGGAATGAGCAGTTCTTC.

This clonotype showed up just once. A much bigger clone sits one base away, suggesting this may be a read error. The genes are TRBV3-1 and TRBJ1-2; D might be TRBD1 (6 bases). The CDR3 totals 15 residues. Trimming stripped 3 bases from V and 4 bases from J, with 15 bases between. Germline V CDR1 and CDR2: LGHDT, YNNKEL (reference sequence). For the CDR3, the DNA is TGTGCCAGCAGCCACACGGGACGGGGGGCCTATGGCTACACCTTC. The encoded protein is CASSHTGRGAYGYTF.

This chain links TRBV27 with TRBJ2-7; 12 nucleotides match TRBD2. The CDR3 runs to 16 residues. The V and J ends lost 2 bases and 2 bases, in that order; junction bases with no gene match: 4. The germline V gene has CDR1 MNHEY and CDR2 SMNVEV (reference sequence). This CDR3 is CASSLVASGGAYEQYF. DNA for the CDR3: TGTGCCAGCAGTTTAGTCGCTAGCGGGGGGGCCTACGAGCAGTACTTC.

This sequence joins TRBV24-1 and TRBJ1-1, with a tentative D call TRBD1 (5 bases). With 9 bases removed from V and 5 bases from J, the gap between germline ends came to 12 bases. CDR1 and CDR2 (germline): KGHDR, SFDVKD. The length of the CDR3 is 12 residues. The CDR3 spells CATGVGGTEAFF. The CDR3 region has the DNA TGTGCCACCGGTGTCGGGGGAACTGAAGCTTTCTTT.

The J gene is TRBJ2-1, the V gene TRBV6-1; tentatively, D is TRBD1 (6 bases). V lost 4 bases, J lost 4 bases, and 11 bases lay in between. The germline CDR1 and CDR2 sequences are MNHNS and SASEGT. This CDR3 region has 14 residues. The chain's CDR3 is CASSAGHGYNEQFF. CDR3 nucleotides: TGTGCCAGCAGTGCGGGACACGGATACAATGAGCAGTTCTTC.

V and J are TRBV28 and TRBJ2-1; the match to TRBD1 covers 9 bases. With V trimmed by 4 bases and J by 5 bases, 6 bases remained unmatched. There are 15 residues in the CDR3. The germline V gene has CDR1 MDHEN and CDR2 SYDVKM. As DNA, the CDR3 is TGTGCCAGCAGTTCCGCCGGGACAGGGAACAATGAGCAGTTCTTC. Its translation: CASSSAGTGNNEQFF.

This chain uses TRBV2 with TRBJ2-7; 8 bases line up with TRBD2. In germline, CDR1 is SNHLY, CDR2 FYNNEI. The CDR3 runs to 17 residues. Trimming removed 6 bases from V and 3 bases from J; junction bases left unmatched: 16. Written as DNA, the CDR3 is TGTGCCAGCAGCGAGAACCGAGCGGGGGCGTCCTTCTACGAGCAGTACTTC. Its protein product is CASSENRAGASFYEQYF. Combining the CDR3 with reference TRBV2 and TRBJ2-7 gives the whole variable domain EPEVTQTPSHQVTQMGQEVILRCVPISNHLYFYWYRQILGQKVEFLVSFYNNEISEKSEIFDDQFSVERPDGSNFTLKIRSTKLEDSAMYFCASSENRAGASFYEQYFGPGTRLTVT.

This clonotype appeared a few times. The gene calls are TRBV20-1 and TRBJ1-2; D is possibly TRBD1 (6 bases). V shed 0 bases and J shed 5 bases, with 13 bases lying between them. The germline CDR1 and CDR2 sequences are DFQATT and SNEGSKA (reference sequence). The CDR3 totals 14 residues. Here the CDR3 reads CSARDSSGAYGYTF. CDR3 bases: TGCAGTGCTAGAGATTCTTCGGGGGCTTATGGCTACACCTTC.

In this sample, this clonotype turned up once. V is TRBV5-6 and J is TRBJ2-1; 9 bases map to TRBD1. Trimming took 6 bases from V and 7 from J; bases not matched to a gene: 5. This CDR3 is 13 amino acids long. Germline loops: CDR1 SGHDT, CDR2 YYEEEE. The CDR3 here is CASTTGGWNEQFF. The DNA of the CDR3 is TGTGCCAGCACTACAGGGGGCTGGAATGAGCAGTTCTTC.

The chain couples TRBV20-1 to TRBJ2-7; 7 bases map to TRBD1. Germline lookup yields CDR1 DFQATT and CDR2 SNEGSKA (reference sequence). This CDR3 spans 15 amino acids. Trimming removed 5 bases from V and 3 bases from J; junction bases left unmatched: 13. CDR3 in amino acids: CSAGGSTGVIYEQYF. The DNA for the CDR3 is TGCAGTGCTGGGGGTAGTACAGGGGTCATCTACGAGCAGTACTTC.

The DNA of the CDR3 is TGTGCCAGCAGCATCCGGGCCCTCAATCTCGGGGCTAATGAAAAACTGTTTTTT. The encoded protein is CASSIRALNLGANEKLFF. The chain is built from TRBV7-2 and TRBJ1-4; D unclear. Germline V gives CDR1 SGHTA, CDR2 FQGNSA. The CDR3 is 18 residues long. Trimming removed 5 bases at V and 3 bases at J, with 22 bases between.